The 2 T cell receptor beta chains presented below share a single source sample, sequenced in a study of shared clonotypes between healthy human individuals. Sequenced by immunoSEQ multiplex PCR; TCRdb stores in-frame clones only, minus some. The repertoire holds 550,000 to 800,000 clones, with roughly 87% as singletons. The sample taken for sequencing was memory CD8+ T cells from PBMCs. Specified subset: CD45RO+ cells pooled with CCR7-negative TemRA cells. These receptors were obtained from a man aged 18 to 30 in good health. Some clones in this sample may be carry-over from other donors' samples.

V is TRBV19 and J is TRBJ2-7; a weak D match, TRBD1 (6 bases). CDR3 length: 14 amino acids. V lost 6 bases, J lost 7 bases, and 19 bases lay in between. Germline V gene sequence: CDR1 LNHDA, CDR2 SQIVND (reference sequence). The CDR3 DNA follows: TGTGCCAGTAGCGCATGGACAGCGGATCGGGAGCAGTACTTC. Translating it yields CASSAWTADREQYF.

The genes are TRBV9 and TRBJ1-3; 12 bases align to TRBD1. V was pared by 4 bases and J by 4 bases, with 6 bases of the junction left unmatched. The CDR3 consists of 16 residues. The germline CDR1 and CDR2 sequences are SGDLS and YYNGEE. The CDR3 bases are TGTGCCAGCAGCCCGGGACAGGGGGCGAGGGGAAACACCATATATTTT. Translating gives CASSPGQGARGNTIYF.